This entry concerns a single T cell receptor beta chain. Germline assignment: CDR1 SGHNT and CDR2 YYREEE (reference sequence). The ends lost 3 bases at V and 9 bases at J; junction bases unmatched: 14. The CDR3 has 18 residues. Sequencing was performed with immunoSEQ multiplex PCR; in TCRdb, only in-frame clones are kept and a portion is missing. The profile shows 250,000 to 300,000 clones, about nine tenths of them singletons. These data originate in a study of blood T cell repertoires in COVID-19. Sequencing was done on a sample of peripheral blood. The chain employs TRBV5-4 and TRBJ2-1; 14 bases line up with TRBD2. This receptor was taken from a woman in her fifties or sixties who had recovered from COVID-19. The CDR3 region has the DNA TGTGCCAGCAGCTCACTTAAATTGACTAGCGGGGGGGCCAGTGAGCAGTTCTTC. Translated: CASSSLKLTSGGASEQFF.